Sequencing of this T cell receptor beta chain was carried out in a study of follicular helper T cells after annual influenza vaccination. Study-wide results and caveats: ICOS+CD38+ cTfh clonality change tracked circulating plasmablast frequency change.

There are a few counts of this clone. Its antigen is currently unknown. V dropped 1 base and J dropped 2 bases, with 6 bases sitting between them. Germline values: CDR1 SGHDT, CDR2 YYEEEE. This CDR3 has 13 amino acids. This sample's time point: 2015-2016 season, pre-vaccination. Sorted blood CD4 subsets were sequenced before and after adults received seasonal inactivated influenza vaccine. Assay: immunoSEQ multiplex PCR; the TCRdb copy retains only in-frame clones and omits some. This sample has 6,000 to 6,500 clones, with approximately 78% found just once. This sequence originates from an adult who received the influenza vaccine. The rearrangement joins TRBV5-6 to TRBJ1-2; D is undetermined. The sequencing used CXCR5- memory CD4+ T cells sorted from blood, collected on the day of influenza vaccination. Here the CDR3 reads CASSLIENYGYTF. The CDR3, as DNA: TGTGCCAGCAGCTTGATAGAGAACTATGGCTACACCTTC.